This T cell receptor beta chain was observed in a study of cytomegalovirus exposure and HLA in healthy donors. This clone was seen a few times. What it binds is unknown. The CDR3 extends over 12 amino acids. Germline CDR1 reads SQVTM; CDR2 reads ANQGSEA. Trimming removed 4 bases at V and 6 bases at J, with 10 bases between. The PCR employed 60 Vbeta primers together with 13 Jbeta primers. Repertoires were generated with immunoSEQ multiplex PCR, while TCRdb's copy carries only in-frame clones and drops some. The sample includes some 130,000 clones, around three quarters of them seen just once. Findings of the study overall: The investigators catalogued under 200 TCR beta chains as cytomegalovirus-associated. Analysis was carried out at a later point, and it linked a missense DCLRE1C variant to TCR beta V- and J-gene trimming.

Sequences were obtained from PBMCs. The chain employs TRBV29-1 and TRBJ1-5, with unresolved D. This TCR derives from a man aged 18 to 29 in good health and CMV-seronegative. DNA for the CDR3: TGCAGCGTTGGAGACCGGAGTCAGCCCCAGCATTTT. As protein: CSVGDRSQPQHF.